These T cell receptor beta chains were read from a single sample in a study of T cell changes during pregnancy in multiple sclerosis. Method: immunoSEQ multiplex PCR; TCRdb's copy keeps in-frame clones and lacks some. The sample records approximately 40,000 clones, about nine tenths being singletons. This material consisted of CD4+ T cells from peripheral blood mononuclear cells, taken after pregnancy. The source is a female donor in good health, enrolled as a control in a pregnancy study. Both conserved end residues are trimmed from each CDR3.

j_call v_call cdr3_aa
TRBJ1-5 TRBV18 ASSPSAGMNQPQH
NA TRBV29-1 SGGAGTRDYEQY
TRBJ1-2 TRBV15 ATSRDRQAFPDGYT
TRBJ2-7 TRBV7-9 ASRRSGGSYEQY
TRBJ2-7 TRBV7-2 ASSPAVGAGQTYEQY
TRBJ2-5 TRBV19 ATLRGETQY
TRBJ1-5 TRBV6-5 ASSYFPGNQPQH
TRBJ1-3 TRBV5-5 ASSWARLGGSGNTIY
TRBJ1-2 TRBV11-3 ASSRRGQGRSYGYT
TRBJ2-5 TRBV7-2 ASSGGASETQY
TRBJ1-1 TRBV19 ASSIIQGASTEAF
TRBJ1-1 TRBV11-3 ASSYTGERGTEAF
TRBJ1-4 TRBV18 ASSPRMGDATNEKLF
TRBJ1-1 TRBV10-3 AISETSRVNTEAF
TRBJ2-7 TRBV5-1 ASSLNRGSYEQY
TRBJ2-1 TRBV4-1 ASSGQGPQF
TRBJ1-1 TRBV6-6 ASSYSFGGGDTEAF
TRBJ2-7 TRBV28 AIRAGGPREQY
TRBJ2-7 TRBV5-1 ASSLPPGGDYEQY
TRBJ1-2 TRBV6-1 ASSRTVFYGYT
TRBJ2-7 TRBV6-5 ASSLRDRGPYEQY
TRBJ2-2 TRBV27 ASSWTTTSTGELF
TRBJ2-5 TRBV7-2 ASSLTGGNQETQY